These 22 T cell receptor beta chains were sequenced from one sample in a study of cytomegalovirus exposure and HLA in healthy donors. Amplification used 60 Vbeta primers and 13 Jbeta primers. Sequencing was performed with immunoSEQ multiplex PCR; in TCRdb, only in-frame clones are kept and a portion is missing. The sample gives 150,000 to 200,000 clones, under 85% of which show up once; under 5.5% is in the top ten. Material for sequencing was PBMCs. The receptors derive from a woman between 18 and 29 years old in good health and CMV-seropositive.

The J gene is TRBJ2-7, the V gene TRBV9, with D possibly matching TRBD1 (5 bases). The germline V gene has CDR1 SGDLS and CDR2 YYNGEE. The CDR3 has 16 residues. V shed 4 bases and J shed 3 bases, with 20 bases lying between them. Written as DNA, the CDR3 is TGTGCCAGCAGCCCAGGGTTGGCAGGTACCCTCTACGAGCAGTACTTC. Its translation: CASSPGLAGTLYEQYF. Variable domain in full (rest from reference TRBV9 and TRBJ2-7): DSGVTQTPKHLITATGQRVTLRCSPRSGDLSVYWYQQSLDQGLQFLIQYYNGEERAKGNILERFSAQQFPDLHSELNLSSLELGDSALYFCASSPGLAGTLYEQYFGPGTRLTVT.

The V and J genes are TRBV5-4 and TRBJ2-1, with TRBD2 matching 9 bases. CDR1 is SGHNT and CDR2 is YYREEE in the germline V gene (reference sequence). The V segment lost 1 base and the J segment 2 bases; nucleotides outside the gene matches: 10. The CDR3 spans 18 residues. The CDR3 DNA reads TGTGCCAGCAGCTTGAAGCGGGGGGCGCTCGGAACCTACAATGAGCAGTTCTTC. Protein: CASSLKRGALGTYNEQFF.

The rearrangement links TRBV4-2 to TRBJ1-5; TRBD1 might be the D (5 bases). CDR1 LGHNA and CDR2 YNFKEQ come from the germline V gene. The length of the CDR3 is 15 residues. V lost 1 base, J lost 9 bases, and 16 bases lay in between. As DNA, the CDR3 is TGTGCCAGCAGCCAAGCCCCGGACAATCGGCGGCCCCAGCATTTT. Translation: CASSQAPDNRRPQHF.

CDR3 residues: CASSFISVPPGYTF. CDR3 sequence (DNA): TGTGCCAGCAGTTTTATCTCGGTACCACCGGGCTACACCTTC. The genes are TRBV28 and TRBJ1-2; no firm D call. V gave up 3 bases and J gave up 8 bases, with 16 bases separating them. The CDR3 sequence is 14 residues long. CDR1 MDHEN and CDR2 SYDVKM come from the germline V gene.

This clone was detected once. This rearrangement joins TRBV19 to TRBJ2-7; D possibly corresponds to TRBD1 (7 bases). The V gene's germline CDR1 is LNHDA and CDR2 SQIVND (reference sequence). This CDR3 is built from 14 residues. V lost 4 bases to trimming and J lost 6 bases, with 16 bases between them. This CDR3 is CASSTRSQGGEQYF. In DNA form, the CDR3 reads TGTGCCAGTAGTACCCGCAGCCAGGGGGGCGAGCAGTACTTC. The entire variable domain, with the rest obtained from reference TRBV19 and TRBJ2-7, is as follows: DGGITQSPKYLFRKEGQNVTLSCEQNLNHDAMYWYRQDPGQGLRLIYYSQIVNDFQKGDIAEGYSVSREKKESFPLTVTSAQKNPTAFYLCASSTRSQGGEQYFGPGTRLTVT.

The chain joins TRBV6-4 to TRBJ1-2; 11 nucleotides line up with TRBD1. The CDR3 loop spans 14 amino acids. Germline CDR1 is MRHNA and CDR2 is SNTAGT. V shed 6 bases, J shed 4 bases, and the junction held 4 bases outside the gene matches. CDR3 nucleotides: TGTGCCAGCAGCCCGGGACAGGGGGTCTATGGCTACACCTTC. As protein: CASSPGQGVYGYTF.

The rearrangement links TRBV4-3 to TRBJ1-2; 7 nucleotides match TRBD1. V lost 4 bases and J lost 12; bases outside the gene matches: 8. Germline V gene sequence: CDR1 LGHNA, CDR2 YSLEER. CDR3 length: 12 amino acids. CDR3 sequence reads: CASSLNEGQHTF. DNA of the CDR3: TGCGCCAGCAGCCTAAATGAGGGACAGCACACCTTC.

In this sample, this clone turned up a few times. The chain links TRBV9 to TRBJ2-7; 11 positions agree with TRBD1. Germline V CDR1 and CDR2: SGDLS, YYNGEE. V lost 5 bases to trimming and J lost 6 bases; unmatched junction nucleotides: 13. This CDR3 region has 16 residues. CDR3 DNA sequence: TGTGCCAGCAGTCCAAGTAGCCCCGGGACAGGGGGCGAGCAGTACTTC. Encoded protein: CASSPSSPGTGGEQYF.

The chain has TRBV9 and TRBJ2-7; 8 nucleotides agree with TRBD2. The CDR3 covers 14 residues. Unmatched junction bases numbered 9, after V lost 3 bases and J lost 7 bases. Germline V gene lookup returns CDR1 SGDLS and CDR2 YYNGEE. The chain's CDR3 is CASSAFFGGAEQYF. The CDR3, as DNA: TGTGCCAGCAGCGCCTTTTTCGGGGGGGCTGAGCAGTACTTC.

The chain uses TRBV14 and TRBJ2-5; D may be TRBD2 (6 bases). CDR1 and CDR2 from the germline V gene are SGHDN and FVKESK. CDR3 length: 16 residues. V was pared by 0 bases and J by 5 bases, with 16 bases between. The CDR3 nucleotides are TGTGCCAGCAGCCAAGAACAGGCGGGGTATCGCGAGACCCAGTACTTC. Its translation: CASSQEQAGYRETQYF.

The CDR3: CASKPSPGSYEQYF. CDR3 nucleotides: TGCGCCAGCAAACCCTCCCCGGGCTCCTACGAGCAGTACTTC. V usage is TRBV10-1 and J usage is TRBJ2-7; D gene unclear. Germline V gene lookup returns CDR1 WNHNN and CDR2 SYGVQD (reference sequence). The CDR3 runs to 14 residues. V was cut by 7 bases and J by 0 bases, with 13 bases left in between.

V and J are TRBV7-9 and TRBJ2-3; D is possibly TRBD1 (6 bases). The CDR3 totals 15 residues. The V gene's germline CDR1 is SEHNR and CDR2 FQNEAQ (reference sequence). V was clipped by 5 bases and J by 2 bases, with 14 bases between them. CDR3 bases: TGTGCCAGCAGCCGGAGGACAGACTTCACAGATACGCAGTATTTT. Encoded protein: CASSRRTDFTDTQYF.

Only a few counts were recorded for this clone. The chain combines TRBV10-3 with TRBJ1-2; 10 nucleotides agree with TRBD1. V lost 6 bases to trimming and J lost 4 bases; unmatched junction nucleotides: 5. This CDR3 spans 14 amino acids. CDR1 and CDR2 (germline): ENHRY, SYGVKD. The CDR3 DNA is TGTGCCATCAGAGACGACAGGGGGCTCTATGGCTACACCTTC. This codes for CAIRDDRGLYGYTF.

For the CDR3, the DNA is TGTGCCAGCAGCTTGGAAGGGGAAAGGGAGCAGTTCTTC. Protein sequence: CASSLEGEREQFF. V is TRBV5-5 and J is TRBJ2-1, with TRBD1 as a possible D gene (5 bases). This CDR3 is built from 13 residues. Germline V gene sequence: CDR1 SGHKS, CDR2 YYEKEE (reference sequence). V lost 0 bases to trimming and J lost 10 bases, with 11 bases between them.

Here the CDR3 reads CASSGQGPDTQYF. In nucleotides, the CDR3 is TGCGCCAGCAGCGGACAGGGGCCAGATACGCAGTATTTT. The rearrangement joins TRBV5-1 to TRBJ2-3, with 9 bases fitting TRBD1. The V gene end was trimmed by 4 bases and the J gene end by 4 bases; junction bases not matched to a gene: 1. This CDR3 spans 13 amino acids. CDR1 is SGHRS and CDR2 is YFSETQ in the germline V gene. The variable domain in full, with the rest retrieved from reference TRBV5-1 and TRBJ2-3, is KAGVTQTPRYLIKTRGQQVTLSCSPISGHRSVSWYQQTPGQGLQFLFEYFSETQRNKGNFPGRFSGRQFSNSRSEMNVSTLELGDSALYLCASSGQGPDTQYFGPGTRLTVL.

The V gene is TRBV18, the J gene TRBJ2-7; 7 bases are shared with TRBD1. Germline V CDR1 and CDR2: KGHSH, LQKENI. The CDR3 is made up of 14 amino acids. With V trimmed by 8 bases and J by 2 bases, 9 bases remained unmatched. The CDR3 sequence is CASALRRGTYEQYF. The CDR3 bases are TGTGCCAGCGCGCTTCGCAGGGGGACCTACGAGCAGTACTTC.

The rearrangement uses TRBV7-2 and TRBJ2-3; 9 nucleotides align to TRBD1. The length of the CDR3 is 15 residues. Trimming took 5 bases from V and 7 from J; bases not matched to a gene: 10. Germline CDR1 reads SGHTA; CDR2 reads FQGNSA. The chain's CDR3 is CASSITGTGPNTQYF. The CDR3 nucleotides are TGTGCCAGCAGCATAACCGGGACAGGGCCCAATACGCAGTATTTT.

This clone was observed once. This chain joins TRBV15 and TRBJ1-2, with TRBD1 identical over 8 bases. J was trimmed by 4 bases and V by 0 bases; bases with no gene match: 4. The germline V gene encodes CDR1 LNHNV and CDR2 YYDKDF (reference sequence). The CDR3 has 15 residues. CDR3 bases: TGTGCCACCAGCAGAGATCAGGGGGCCAGCTATGGCTACACCTTC. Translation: CATSRDQGASYGYTF.

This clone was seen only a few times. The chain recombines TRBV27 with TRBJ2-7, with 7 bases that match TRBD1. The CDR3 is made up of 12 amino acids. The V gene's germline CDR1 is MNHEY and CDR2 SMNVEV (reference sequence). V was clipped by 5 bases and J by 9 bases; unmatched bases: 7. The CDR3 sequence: CASSPGQTSQYF. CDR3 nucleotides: TGTGCCAGCAGTCCGGGACAGACCTCGCAGTACTTC.

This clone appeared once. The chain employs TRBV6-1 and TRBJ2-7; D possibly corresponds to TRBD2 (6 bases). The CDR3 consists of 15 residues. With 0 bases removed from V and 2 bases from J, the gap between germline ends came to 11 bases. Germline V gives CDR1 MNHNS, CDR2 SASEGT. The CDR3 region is CASSEASGTAYEQYF. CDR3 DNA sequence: TGTGCCAGCAGTGAAGCTAGCGGAACCGCCTACGAGCAGTACTTC.

CDR3: CASSFDGTGAGYTF. CDR3 DNA sequence: TGTGCCAGCAGCTTCGACGGGACAGGGGCAGGCTACACCTTC. The chain couples TRBV5-4 to TRBJ1-2; the match to TRBD1 covers 10 bases. The CDR3 length is 14 residues. Germline V gene data show CDR1 as SGHNT and CDR2 as YYREEE (reference sequence). J was trimmed by 8 bases and V by 2 bases; bases with no gene match: 6.

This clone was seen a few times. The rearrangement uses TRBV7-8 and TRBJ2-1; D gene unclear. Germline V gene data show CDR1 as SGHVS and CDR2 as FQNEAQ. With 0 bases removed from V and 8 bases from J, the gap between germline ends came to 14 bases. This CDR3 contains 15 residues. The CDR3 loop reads CASSLANVQRYEQFF. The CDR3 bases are TGTGCCAGCAGCTTAGCGAACGTTCAGCGCTATGAGCAGTTCTTC. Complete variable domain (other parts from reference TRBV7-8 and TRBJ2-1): GAGVSQSPRYKVAKRGQDVALRCDPISGHVSLFWYQQALGQGPEFLTYFQNEAQLDKSGLPSDRFFAERPEGSVSTLKIQRTQQEDSAVYLCASSLANVQRYEQFFGPGTRLTVL.